The clone carrying this T cell receptor (beta chain) was seen a handful of times. Method: immunoSEQ multiplex PCR; TCRdb's copy keeps in-frame clones and lacks some. The data contain about 400,000 clones, 86% of them singletons. The data are from a study of blood T cell repertoires in COVID-19. Trimming removed 0 bases from V and 1 base from J; junction bases left unmatched: 4. This CDR3 spans 16 amino acids. The germline gives CDR1 SGHRS, CDR2 YFSETQ. The sample taken for sequencing was peripheral blood. The sequence was collected from a woman aged 25-40 years with active or convalescent COVID-19. The genes are TRBV5-1 and TRBJ2-4, with 7 nucleotides matching TRBD2. CDR3 bases: TGCGCCAGCAGCTTGGAGGGAGCGGGGGCCAAAAACATTCAGTACTTC. Protein product: CASSLEGAGAKNIQYF.